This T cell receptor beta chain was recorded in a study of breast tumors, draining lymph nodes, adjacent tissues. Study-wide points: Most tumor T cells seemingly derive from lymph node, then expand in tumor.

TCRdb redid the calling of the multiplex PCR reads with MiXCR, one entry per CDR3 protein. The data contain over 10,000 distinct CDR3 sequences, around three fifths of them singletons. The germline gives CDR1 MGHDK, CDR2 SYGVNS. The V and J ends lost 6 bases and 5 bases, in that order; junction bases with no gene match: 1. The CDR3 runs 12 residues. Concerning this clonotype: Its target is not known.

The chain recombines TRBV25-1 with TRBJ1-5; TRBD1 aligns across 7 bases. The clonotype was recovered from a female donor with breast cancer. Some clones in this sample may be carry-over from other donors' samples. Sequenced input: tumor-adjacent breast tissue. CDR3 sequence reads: CASSRGYQPQHF. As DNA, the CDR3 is TGTGCCAGCAGCAGGGGGTATCAGCCCCAGCATTTT.